The TCR beta chain described here comes from a study of CD8+CD57+ T cells in acquired aplastic anemia. Overall study: Sorted CD4+ plus CD8+ cells gave DNA averaging roughly 3 ug.

Profiles of TCR beta VDJ and CDR3 were generated from a genomic DNA template. TCRdb reprocessed the reads via MiXCR and lists one record per CDR3 protein. The repertoire includes fewer than 250,000 distinct CDR3 sequences, approximately 45% of them detected once, and approximately 7.8% sits in the top ten. Germline V lookup: CDR1 SGHAT, CDR2 FQNNGV. The CDR3 sequence is 15 residues long. V lost 5 bases, J lost 2 bases, and 9 bases stayed unmatched. This clonotype appeared many times. Whoever was chosen for sequencing had shown CD8+CD57+ cell expansion by flow cytometry. When blood sampling took place, the patients had received no therapy.

This chain uses TRBV11-2 with TRBJ2-7; TRBD1 matches 7 bases. Input material: sorted CD4+, CD8+, or CD8+CD57+ T cells (not recorded which) from PBMCs. The sequence came from a human donor with aplastic anemia. The CDR3 nucleotides are TGTGCCAGCAGCATTTCCGGGACAGAAACCTACGAGCAGTACTTC. Amino acid sequence: CASSISGTETYEQYF.